The entry that follows covers one TCR beta chain sequence. What it recognizes is unknown. CD45RO negativity and positive selection for CCR7 defined naive CD8 cells, a population that excluded terminally differentiated effector memory CD45RA+ cells. There are 17 residues in the CDR3. CDR1 is SEHNR, CDR2 FQNEAQ, per germline (reference sequence). The junction had 11 bases not matched to a gene; V was cut back by 1 base and J by 2 bases. As processed by the authors: Quality scores were absent from the junction-only immunoSEQ sequences, so filtering differed. The assay was immunoSEQ multiplex PCR, and TCRdb's table has in-frame clones only and misses some. D and trimming come from the DNA, and the V and J calls and clone size come from that table. The table shows around 2,100,000 clones, with approximately 94% occurring only once. This record comes from a study of shared clonotypes between healthy human individuals. Broader study findings: Sampling was confined to blood; repertoires within tissues likely differ.

This chain joins TRBV7-9 and TRBJ2-7, with 7 bases fitting TRBD1. Sequenced material: naive CD8+ T cells sorted from blood. The TCR originated in a man between 18 and 35 years old in good health. The CDR3 sequence: CASSLGLGQVGAYEQYF. In nucleotides, the CDR3 is TGTGCCAGCAGCTTAGGACTTGGACAGGTCGGGGCCTACGAGCAGTACTTC.